The rows below give T cell receptor beta chains drawn from one sample of a study of T-cell reconstitution after alpha-beta-depleted transplantation in children. TCRdb analysed the PCR reads with MiXCR anew, one entry per CDR3 protein. The repertoire consists of about 200,000 distinct CDR3 sequences, with roughly 6.6% occurring once and the leading ten covering 5.5% to 6.5%. This specimen consisted of PBMCs, obtained before TCRalphabeta/CD19-depleted stem cell transplant. The receptor source for this set is a boy aged 2-15 years with acute lymphoblastic leukemia, due to receive a stem cell transplant. Each CDR3 is given with its conserved first and last residue. D genes are given only for firm matches. The size of a clone is reported for some rows only, either as once, few or many, or as a class for expanded clones.

TRBJ2-6 many TRBV5-6 - CASSFGSSGANVLTF TGTGCCAGCAGCTTTGGGAGCTCTGGGGCCAACGTCCTGACTTTC
TRBJ2-7 many TRBV7-9 - CASSFGVRDFDYEQYF TGTGCCAGCAGCTTCGGTGTAAGGGATTTCGACTACGAGCAGTACTTC
TRBJ1-5 many TRBV6-2/TRBV6-3 - CASSYGQGQHF TGTGCCAGCAGTTACGGCCAAGGCCAGCATTTT
TRBJ2-7 - TRBV11-2 - CASSLYLGLSRPPSYEQYF TGTGCCAGCAGCTTATATTTGGGCCTATCCCGACCCCCCTCCTACGAGCAGTACTTC
TRBJ2-2 - TRBV12-3/TRBV12-4 TRBD2 CASSLSGGATGELFF TGTGCCAGCAGTTTAAGCGGGGGGGCCACCGGGGAGCTGTTTTTT
TRBJ1-1 many TRBV7-2 - CASSLDATARQAFF TGTGCCAGCAGCTTAGATGCGACAGCGAGGCAAGCTTTCTTT
TRBJ1-1 many TRBV7-2 TRBD1 CASGQGMNTEAFF TGTGCCAGCGGACAGGGAATGAACACTGAAGCTTTCTTT
TRBJ2-3 many TRBV7-2 - CASSSWTDTQYF TGTGCCAGCAGCTCCTGGACAGATACGCAGTATTTT
TRBJ1-2 few TRBV6-5 TRBD1 CASFIGQGADGYTF TGTGCCAGCTTTATTGGACAGGGGGCTGATGGCTACACCTTC
TRBJ1-5 few TRBV11-2 - CASSFDIGGPQHF TGTGCCAGCAGCTTTGACATCGGTGGGCCCCAGCATTTT
TRBJ2-3 many TRBV7-9 - CASSFRVPDTQYF TGTGCCAGCAGCTTTCGAGTCCCAGATACGCAGTATTTT
TRBJ2-3 many TRBV10-3 TRBD1 CAISFPGQGRSTDTQYF TGTGCCATCAGTTTCCCGGGACAGGGCCGAAGCACAGATACGCAGTATTTT
TRBJ2-7 few TRBV27 TRBD1 CASSPAWGTGGAWEQYF TGTGCCAGCAGCCCCGCGTGGGGGACAGGGGGCGCGTGGGAGCAGTACTTC
TRBJ2-3 many TRBV29-1 - CSVEDPTRGTDTQYF TGCAGCGTTGAAGATCCCACTAGAGGGACAGATACGCAGTATTTT
TRBJ2-5 many TRBV29-1 - CSADRQETQYF TGCAGCGCTGACAGGCAAGAGACCCAGTACTTC
TRBJ2-3 many TRBV28 - CASSLFESNTQYF TGTGCCAGCAGTTTGTTTGAGTCTAATACGCAGTATTTT
TRBJ2-2 many TRBV7-8 - CASSFRRVAGELFF TGTGCCAGCAGCTTTAGAAGGGTAGCCGGGGAGCTGTTTTTT
TRBJ2-1 - TRBV5-1 - CASSLATNFNEQFF TGCGCCAGCAGCTTGGCCACTAATTTCAATGAGCAGTTCTTC
TRBJ2-3 few TRBV7-2 TRBD2 CASSNPAGVGDTQYF TGTGCCAGCAGCAACCCAGCGGGGGTTGGAGATACGCAGTATTTT
TRBJ2-1 few TRBV7-2 - CASSPDAASNEQFF TGTGCCAGCAGCCCAGATGCGGCCAGCAATGAGCAGTTCTTC
TRBJ2-1 few TRBV28 - CASIFGGRSSYNEQFF TGTGCCAGCATCTTTGGAGGGAGGAGCTCCTACAATGAGCAGTTCTTC
TRBJ1-1 many TRBV28 - CASSFRQVGTEAFF TGTGCCAGCAGTTTCCGACAGGTGGGCACTGAAGCTTTCTTT
TRBJ2-1 many TRBV5-8 - CASSFNLNEQFF TGTGCCAGCAGCTTTAACCTTAATGAGCAGTTCTTC
TRBJ2-3 many TRBV11-2 TRBD1 CASSSNRGRGTDTQYF TGTGCCAGCAGCTCCAACAGGGGGCGAGGCACAGATACGCAGTATTTT
TRBJ2-2 many TRBV10-1 - CASRSGNTGELFF TGCGCCAGCAGATCAGGGAACACCGGGGAGCTGTTTTTT
TRBJ2-1 few TRBV19 - CASSSFENEQFF TGTGCCAGTAGTTCATTTGAAAATGAGCAGTTCTTC
TRBJ1-1 - TRBV5-1 - CASLGNTEAFF TGCGCCAGCCTCGGGAACACTGAAGCTTTCTTT